This is a list of T cell receptor beta chains from one sample in a study of T cells in Graves' hyperthyroidism and ophthalmopathy. Each CDR3 protein gets one entry after TCRdb re-called the multiplex PCR reads with MiXCR. The table includes a few hundred thousand distinct CDR3 sequences, about 20% detected once. Sequencing input: blood. The receptors shown here come from a woman aged 70-85 years with Graves' ophthalmopathy. CDR3s include the opening cysteine and the closing phenylalanine or tryptophan. D genes are given only for firm matches. Size tells how often a clone was seen (once, few, many) or the class of an expanded clone, and some rows leave it out.

D,J,length,V,size,DNA,CDR3
TRBD1,TRBJ1-2,17,TRBV11-3,.,TGTGCCAGCAGCCAAACGGACAGGGGGCTTGTTGGCTATGGCTACACCTTC,CASSQTDRGLVGYGYTF
.,TRBJ2-2,14,TRBV14,.,TGTGCCAGCAGCCTTAACGGGAACGGCGGGGAGCTGTTTTTT,CASSLNGNGGELFF
.,TRBJ2-2,13,TRBV28,many,TGTGCCAGCAGGTCCCACCTTACCGGGGAGCTGTTTTTT,CASRSHLTGELFF
.,TRBJ2-7,16,TRBV6-1,few,TGTGCCAGCAGCCCAACTCTCGGTTCAAGGACTTACGAGCAGTACTTC,CASSPTLGSRTYEQYF
.,TRBJ1-1,15,TRBV12-3/TRBV12-4,many,TGTGCCACCAACCCTTCGGGACATGGGGGTTTAGGGGCTTTCTTT,CATNPSGHGGLGAFF
TRBD2,TRBJ2-7,15,TRBV7-2,many,TGTGCCAGCAGCTTAAGGACTAGCGGGGTGGGGGAGCAGTACTTC,CASSLRTSGVGEQYF
TRBD2,TRBJ2-1,15,TRBV19,.,TGTGCCAGTCAGTTGTGGGGCGGGAGCGGCAATGAGCAGTTCTTC,CASQLWGGSGNEQFF
.,TRBJ2-3,14,TRBV6-2/TRBV6-3,.,TGTGCCACAAAAACGGAGCGGGTCACAGATACGCAGTATTTT,CATKTERVTDTQYF
.,TRBJ2-7,17,TRBV20-1,many,TGCAGTGCTAGAGGGGGCTTGGGAGGGACAAGCTCCTACGAGCAGTACTTC,CSARGGLGGTSSYEQYF
.,TRBJ1-2,14,TRBV2,many,TGTGCCAGCAGTGGCTCGGGGACGTCTCCTCGGTACACCTTC,CASSGSGTSPRYTF
.,TRBJ1-1,14,TRBV6-4,.,TGTGCCAGCAGTGAAGCGCTGGTGGCCCTCGGGGTCTTCTTT,CASSEALVALGVFF
.,TRBJ1-1,15,TRBV5-1,few,TGCGCCAGCAGCCTGGAGTCACCGATGAACACTGAAGCTTTCTTT,CASSLESPMNTEAFF
TRBD2,TRBJ2-3,21,TRBV7-2,.,TGTGCCAGCAGCTTCTCGGTCGGGGGCAAAATTTTAGCGGGAGACTCAGATACGCAGTATTTT,CASSFSVGGKILAGDSDTQYF
TRBD2,TRBJ2-1,18,TRBV9,few,TGTGCCAGCAGGCGAGGACTAGCGGGAGGGATAAGGAACCATGAGCAGTTCTTC,CASRRGLAGGIRNHEQFF
TRBD1,TRBJ1-5,16,TRBV20-1,.,TGCAGTGCCTCCGGGACAGGGGATTTTGGCAATCAGCCCCAGCATTTT,CSASGTGDFGNQPQHF
TRBD1,TRBJ1-5,12,TRBV2,many,TGTGCCAGCAGACAGGGGAATCAGCCCCAGCATTTT,CASRQGNQPQHF
.,TRBJ1-5,13,TRBV7-3,few,TGTGCCAGCAGCGGAGGGGCCAATCAGCCCCAGCATTTT,CASSGGANQPQHF
.,TRBJ2-3,15,TRBV24-1,few,TGTGCCACCAGTGATTTGCGGCAGGGCTCAGATACGCAGTATTTT,CATSDLRQGSDTQYF
TRBD2,TRBJ2-5,15,TRBV7-9,.,TGTGCCAGCAGCCCAAGCGGGGTGGCCCAAGAGACCCAGTACTTC,CASSPSGVAQETQYF
TRBD1,TRBJ1-1,14,TRBV18,.,TGTGCCAGCTCCCCACAGGGGATGAGGACTGAAGCTTTCTTT,CASSPQGMRTEAFF
TRBD2,TRBJ2-5,13,TRBV30,few,TGTGCCTCCTCAGTAGCGGGGGCCCGTACCCAGTACTTC,CASSVAGARTQYF
.,TRBJ2-5,14,TRBV7-9,few,TGTGCCAGCAGCTTAGATAACCGAGCTAGGACCCAGTACTTC,CASSLDNRARTQYF
TRBD1,TRBJ2-4,13,TRBV3-1,few,TGTGCCAGCAGCCCGGACAGGGTAGGCATTCAGTACTTC,CASSPDRVGIQYF
TRBD1,TRBJ2-3,15,TRBV3-1,.,TGTGCCAGCTCACCAAGGGACAGCCCCACAGATACGCAGTATTTT,CASSPRDSPTDTQYF
TRBD1,TRBJ2-5,15,TRBV2,.,TGTGCCAGCAGTGAACGGTCAGGGACAGTGGCATTGGAGTACTTC,CASSERSGTVALEYF
TRBD2,TRBJ2-1,16,TRBV20-1,.,TGCAGTGCTAGGGGACTAGCGGGAGGTAATAGCAATGAGCAGTTCTTC,CSARGLAGGNSNEQFF
.,TRBJ1-4,13,TRBV2,few,TGTGCCAGCATTTTAGACTGGCAAGAAAAACTGTTTTTT,CASILDWQEKLFF
TRBD1,TRBJ1-4,16,TRBV7-9,.,TGTGCCAGCAGCTTCAGGGGGGGTGCAACTAATGAAAAACTGTTTTTT,CASSFRGGATNEKLFF
.,TRBJ1-5,13,TRBV10-3,.,TGTGCCACCACGCCCGACGGTTATCAGCCCCAGCATTTT,CATTPDGYQPQHF
.,TRBJ1-5,13,TRBV19,.,TGTGCCAGTAGTATGGTAGGGCATCAGCCCCAGCATTTT,CASSMVGHQPQHF
.,TRBJ2-7,14,TRBV12-3/TRBV12-4,few,TGTGCCAGCAGTTTAGGCGGCACGGCAAACGAGCAGTACTTC,CASSLGGTANEQYF
.,TRBJ2-3,17,TRBV4-1,.,TGCGCCAGCAGCCAAGATCCGGCAGGGTGGGTCACAGATACGCAGTATTTT,CASSQDPAGWVTDTQYF
TRBD2,TRBJ2-7,15,TRBV7-3,many,TGTGCCAGCAGCCCCCAAGCGGGAGGGATCTACGAGCAGTACTTC,CASSPQAGGIYEQYF
.,TRBJ2-3,15,TRBV19,few,TGTGCCAGTAGTCACTCAGGGCCCAGATTGGATACGCAGTATTTT,CASSHSGPRLDTQYF
TRBD2,TRBJ2-7,15,TRBV2,.,TGTGCCAGCAGTTCCCTAGCGGGAGGTCACTACGAGCAGTACTTC,CASSSLAGGHYEQYF
.,TRBJ1-5,14,TRBV28,many,TGTGCCAGCAAGCGTAATACAGGCAATCAGCCCCAGCATTTT,CASKRNTGNQPQHF
TRBD2,TRBJ2-3,14,TRBV10-3,few,TGTGCCACTACGGAAGCGGGAGTTCTAGATACGCAGTATTTT,CATTEAGVLDTQYF
.,TRBJ2-2,14,TRBV19,.,TGTGCCAGTAGTCCCTCATTATTGTCCGGGGAGCTGTTTTTT,CASSPSLLSGELFF
TRBD1,TRBJ2-1,17,TRBV4-3,.,TGCGCCAGCAGCCAGATGCAGGGGGTTCCCTCCTACAATGAGCAGTTCTTC,CASSQMQGVPSYNEQFF
.,TRBJ2-5,14,TRBV12-3/TRBV12-4,.,TGTGCCAGCACCCCGGGACCTAACCAAGAGACCCAGTACTTC,CASTPGPNQETQYF
TRBD2,TRBJ2-3,16,TRBV5-1,few,TGCGCCAGCAGCTTTATAGCGGGAGCTAGCACAGATACGCAGTATTTT,CASSFIAGASTDTQYF
.,TRBJ2-5,14,TRBV7-3,.,TGTGCCAGCGGCCTTCCCGGAGAAGAAGAGACCCAGTACTTC,CASGLPGEEETQYF
.,TRBJ2-1,14,TRBV6-1,few,TGTGCCAGCAGTGATGTGGGGGTCTACAATGAGCAGTTCTTC,CASSDVGVYNEQFF
.,TRBJ1-1,16,TRBV20-1,few,TGCAGTCTCTCAATTAGGAGGGTTACTATGAACACTGAAGCTTTCTTT,CSLSIRRVTMNTEAFF
TRBD1,TRBJ2-7,16,TRBV20-1,few,TGCAGTGCTAGCCAGACGCCGGGACAGGGGGCAGGCGAGCAGTACTTC,CSASQTPGQGAGEQYF
.,TRBJ1-3,12,TRBV20-1,.,TGCAGTGCTAGCCCTCAGGGAAACACCATATATTTT,CSASPQGNTIYF
TRBD1,TRBJ1-1,15,TRBV15,few,TGTGCCACCAGCAGAGAAGGAGGGGGCTTGCCTGAAGCTTTCTTT,CATSREGGGLPEAFF